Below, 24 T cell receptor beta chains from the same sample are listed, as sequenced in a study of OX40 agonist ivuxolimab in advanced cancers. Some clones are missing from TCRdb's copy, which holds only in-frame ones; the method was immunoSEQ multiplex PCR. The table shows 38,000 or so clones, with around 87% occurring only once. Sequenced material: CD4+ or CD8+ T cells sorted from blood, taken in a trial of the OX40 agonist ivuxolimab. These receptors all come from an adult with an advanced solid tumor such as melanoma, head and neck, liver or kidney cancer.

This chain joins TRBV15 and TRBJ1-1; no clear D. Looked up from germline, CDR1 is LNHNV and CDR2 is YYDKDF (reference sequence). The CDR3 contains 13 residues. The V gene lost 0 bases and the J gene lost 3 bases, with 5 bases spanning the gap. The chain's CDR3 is CATSREGYTEAFF. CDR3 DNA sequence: TGTGCCACCAGCAGAGAAGGATACACTGAAGCTTTCTTT.

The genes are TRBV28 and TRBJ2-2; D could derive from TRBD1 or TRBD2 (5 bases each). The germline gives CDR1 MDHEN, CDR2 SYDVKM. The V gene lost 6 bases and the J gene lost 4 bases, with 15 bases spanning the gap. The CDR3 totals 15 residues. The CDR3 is CASSLATGGTGELFF. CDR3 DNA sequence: TGTGCCAGCAGCCTCGCAACAGGAGGCACCGGGGAGCTGTTTTTT. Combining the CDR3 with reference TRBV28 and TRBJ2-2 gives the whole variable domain DVKVTQSSRYLVKRTGEKVFLECVQDMDHENMFWYRQDPGLGLRLIYFSYDVKMKEKGDIPEGYSVSREKKERFSLILESASTNQTSMYLCASSLATGGTGELFFGEGSRLTVL.

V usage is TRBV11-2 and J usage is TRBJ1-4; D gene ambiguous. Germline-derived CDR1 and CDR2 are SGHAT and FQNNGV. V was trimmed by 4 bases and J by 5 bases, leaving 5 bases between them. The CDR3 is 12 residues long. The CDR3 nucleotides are TGTGCCAGCAGCTCCCACAATGAAAAACTGTTTTTT. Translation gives CASSSHNEKLFF.

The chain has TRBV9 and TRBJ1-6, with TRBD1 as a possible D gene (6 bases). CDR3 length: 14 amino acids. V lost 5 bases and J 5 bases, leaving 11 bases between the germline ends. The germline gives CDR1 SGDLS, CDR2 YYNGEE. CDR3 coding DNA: TGTGCCAGCAGAGCGGGACACCATAATTCACCCCTCCACTTT. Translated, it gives CASRAGHHNSPLHF.

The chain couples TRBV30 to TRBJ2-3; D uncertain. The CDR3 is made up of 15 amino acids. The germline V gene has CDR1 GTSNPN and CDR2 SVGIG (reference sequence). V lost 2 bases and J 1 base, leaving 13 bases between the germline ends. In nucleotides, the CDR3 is TGTGCCTGGAGTCCCGGGCTCAGGCGCACAGATACGCAGTATTTT. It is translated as CAWSPGLRRTDTQYF.

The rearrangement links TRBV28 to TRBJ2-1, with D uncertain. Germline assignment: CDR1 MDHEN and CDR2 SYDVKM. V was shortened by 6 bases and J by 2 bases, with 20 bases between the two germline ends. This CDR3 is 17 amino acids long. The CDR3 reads CASSLSGRPRPYNEQFF. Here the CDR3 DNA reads TGTGCCAGCAGCCTCTCGGGTCGACCAAGGCCCTACAATGAGCAGTTCTTC. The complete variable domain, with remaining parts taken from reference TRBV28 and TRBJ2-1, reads DVKVTQSSRYLVKRTGEKVFLECVQDMDHENMFWYRQDPGLGLRLIYFSYDVKMKEKGDIPEGYSVSREKKERFSLILESASTNQTSMYLCASSLSGRPRPYNEQFFGPGTRLTVL.

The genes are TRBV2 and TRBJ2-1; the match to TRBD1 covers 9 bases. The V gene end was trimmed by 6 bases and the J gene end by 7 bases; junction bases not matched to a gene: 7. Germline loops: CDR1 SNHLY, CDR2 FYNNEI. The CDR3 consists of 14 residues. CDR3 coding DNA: TGTGCCAGCAGCCGGGACAGGGAGGGAAATGAGCAGTTCTTC. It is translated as CASSRDREGNEQFF.

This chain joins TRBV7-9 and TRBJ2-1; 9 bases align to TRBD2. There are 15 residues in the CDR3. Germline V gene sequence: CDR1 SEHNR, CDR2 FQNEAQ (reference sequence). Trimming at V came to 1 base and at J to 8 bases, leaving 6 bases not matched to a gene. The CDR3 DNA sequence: TGTGCCAGCAGCTTAGAAGCGGGAGGCCACCATGAGCAGTTCTTC. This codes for CASSLEAGGHHEQFF.

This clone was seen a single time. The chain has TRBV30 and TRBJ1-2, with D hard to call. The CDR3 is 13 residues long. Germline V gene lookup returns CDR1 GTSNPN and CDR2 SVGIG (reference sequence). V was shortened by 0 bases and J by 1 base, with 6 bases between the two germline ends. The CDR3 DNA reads TGTGCCTGGAGTGTAAACAGTAACTATGGCTACACCTTC. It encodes CAWSVNSNYGYTF.

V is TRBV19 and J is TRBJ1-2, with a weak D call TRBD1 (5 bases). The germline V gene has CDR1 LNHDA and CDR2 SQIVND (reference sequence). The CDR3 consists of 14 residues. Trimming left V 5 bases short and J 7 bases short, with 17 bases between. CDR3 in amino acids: CASSADRGLGGYTF. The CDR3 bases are TGTGCCAGTAGTGCTGACAGAGGACTAGGTGGCTACACCTTC.

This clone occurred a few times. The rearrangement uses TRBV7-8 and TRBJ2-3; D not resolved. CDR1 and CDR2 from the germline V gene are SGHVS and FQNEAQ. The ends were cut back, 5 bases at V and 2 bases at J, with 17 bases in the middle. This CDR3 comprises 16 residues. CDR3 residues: CASSTEVYHHTDTQYF. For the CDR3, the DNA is TGTGCCAGCAGCACAGAAGTCTATCATCACACAGATACGCAGTATTTT.

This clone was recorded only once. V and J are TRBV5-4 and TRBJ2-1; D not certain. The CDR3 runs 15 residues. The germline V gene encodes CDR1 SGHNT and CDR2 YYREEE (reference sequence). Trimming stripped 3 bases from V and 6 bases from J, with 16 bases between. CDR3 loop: CASSYEAVRSNEQFF. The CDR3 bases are TGTGCCAGCAGCTACGAGGCCGTAAGGAGCAATGAGCAGTTCTTC.

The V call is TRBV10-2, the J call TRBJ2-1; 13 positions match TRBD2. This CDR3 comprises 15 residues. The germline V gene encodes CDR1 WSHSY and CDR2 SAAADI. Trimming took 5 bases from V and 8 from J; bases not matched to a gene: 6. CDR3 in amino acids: CASSTLAGGWDEQFF. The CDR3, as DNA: TGCGCCAGCAGTACACTAGCGGGAGGGTGGGATGAGCAGTTCTTC.

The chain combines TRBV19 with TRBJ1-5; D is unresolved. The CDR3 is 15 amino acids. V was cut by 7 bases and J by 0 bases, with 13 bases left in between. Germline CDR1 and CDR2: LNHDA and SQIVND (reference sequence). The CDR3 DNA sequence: TGTGCCAGTACCGCCGACCGGTATAGCAATCAGCCCCAGCATTTT. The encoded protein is CASTADRYSNQPQHF.

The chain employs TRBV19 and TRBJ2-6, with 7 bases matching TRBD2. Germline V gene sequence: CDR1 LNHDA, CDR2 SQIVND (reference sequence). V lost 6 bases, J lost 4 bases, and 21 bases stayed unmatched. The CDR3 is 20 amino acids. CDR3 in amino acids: CASSLPAGKRGSAGANVLTF. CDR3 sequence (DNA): TGTGCCAGTAGCCTTCCCGCGGGGAAGCGGGGCTCCGCCGGGGCCAACGTCCTGACTTTC.

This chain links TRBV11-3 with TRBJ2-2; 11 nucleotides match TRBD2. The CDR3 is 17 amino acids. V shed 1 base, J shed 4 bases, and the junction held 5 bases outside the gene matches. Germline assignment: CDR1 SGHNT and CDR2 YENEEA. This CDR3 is CASSLVSGRAPTGELFF. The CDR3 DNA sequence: TGTGCCAGCAGCTTAGTTAGCGGGAGGGCCCCCACCGGGGAGCTGTTTTTT.

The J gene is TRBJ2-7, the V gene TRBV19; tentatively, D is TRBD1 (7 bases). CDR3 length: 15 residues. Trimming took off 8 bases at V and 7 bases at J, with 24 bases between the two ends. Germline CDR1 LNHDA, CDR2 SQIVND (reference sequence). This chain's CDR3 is CASASGDSPTREQYF. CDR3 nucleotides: TGTGCCAGTGCATCGGGGGACAGCCCCACACGAGAGCAGTACTTC.

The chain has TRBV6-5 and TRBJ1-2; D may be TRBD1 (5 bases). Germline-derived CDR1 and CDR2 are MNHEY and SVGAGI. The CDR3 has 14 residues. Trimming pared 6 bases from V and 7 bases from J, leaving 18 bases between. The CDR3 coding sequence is TGTGCCAGCAGACAATCAGGGAATGGGTTTGGCTACACCTTC. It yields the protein CASRQSGNGFGYTF.

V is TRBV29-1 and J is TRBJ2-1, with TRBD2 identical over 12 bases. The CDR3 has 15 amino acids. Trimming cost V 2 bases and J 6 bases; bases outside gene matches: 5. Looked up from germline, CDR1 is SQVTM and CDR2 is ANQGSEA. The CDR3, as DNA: TGCAGCGTTGAACTCTCTAGCGGGAGGGCCAATGAGCAGTTCTTC. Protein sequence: CSVELSSGRANEQFF.

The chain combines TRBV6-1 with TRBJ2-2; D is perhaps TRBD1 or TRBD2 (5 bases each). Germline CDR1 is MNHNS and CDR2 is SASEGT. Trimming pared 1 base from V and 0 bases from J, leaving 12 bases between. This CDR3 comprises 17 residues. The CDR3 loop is CASSEGWGTTNTGELFF. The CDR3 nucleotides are TGTGCCAGCAGTGAAGGGTGGGGGACCACGAACACCGGGGAGCTGTTTTTT.

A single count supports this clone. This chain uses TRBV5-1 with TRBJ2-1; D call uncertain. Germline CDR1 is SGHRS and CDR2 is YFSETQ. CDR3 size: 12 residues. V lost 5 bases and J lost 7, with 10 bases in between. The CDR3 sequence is CASSYQWNEQFF. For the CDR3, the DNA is TGCGCCAGCAGTTACCAGTGGAATGAGCAGTTCTTC.

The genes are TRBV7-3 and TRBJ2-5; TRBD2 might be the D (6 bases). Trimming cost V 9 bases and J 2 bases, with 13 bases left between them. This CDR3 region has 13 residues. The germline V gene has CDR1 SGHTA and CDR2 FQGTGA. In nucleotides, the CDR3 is TGTGCCAGTGCAAAAGGGAGGCAAGAGACCCAGTACTTC. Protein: CASAKGRQETQYF. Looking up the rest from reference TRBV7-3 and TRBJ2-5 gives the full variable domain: GAGVSQTPSNKVTEKGKYVELRCDPISGHTALYWYRQSLGQGPEFLIYFQGTGAADDSGLPNDRFFAVRPEGSVSTLKIQRTERGDSAVYLCASAKGRQETQYFGPGTRLLVL.

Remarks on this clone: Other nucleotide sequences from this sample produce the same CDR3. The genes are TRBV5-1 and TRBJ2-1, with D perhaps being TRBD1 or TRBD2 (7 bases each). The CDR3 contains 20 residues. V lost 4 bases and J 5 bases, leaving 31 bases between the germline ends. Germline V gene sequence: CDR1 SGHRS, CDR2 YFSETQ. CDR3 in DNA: TGCGCCAGCAGCAGGCCGGCCGAACAGGGGCGGGAGTCGGTAGACAATGAGCAGTTCTTC. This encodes CASSRPAEQGRESVDNEQFF.

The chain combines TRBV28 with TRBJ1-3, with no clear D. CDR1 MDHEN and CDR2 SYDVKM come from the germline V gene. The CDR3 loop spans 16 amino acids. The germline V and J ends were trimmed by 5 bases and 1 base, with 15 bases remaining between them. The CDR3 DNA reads TGTGCCAGCAGTACTGTGGGAGCCGATTCTGGAAACACCATATATTTT. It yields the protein CASSTVGADSGNTIYF.